Listed below are T cell receptor beta chains from one sample, sequenced in a study of T cell clones after liver transplantation. The data were produced by immunoSEQ multiplex PCR, yet TCRdb's version contains in-frame clones alone and is incomplete. The sample shows about 99,000 clones, around 86% of them seen only once. The material sequenced was CD4+ T cells from blood, taken before liver transplant. The receptors originated from a human donor who received a liver transplant. Both conserved end residues are part of each CDR3. D genes are given only for firm matches. Not all rows give a size; the values are once, few, many and, for expanded clones, a class.

D gene,clone size,V gene,J gene,CDR3 protein
.,.,TRBV7-9,TRBJ1-4,CASSSGGRATNEKLFF
.,.,TRBV7-6,TRBJ1-5,CASSFRGDQPQHF
.,.,TRBV28,TRBJ2-7,CASSRVSGTYEQYF
TRBD2,.,TRBV4-1,TRBJ2-5,CASSHVGGGEETQYF
TRBD2,.,TRBV4-1,TRBJ2-7,CASSQAPSASGSNEQYF
.,once,TRBV5-4,TRBJ2-6,CASSLQGSGANVLTF
.,.,TRBV27,TRBJ2-7,CASSPLRGAAQYF
TRBD1,.,TRBV19,TRBJ1-4,CASGYRGNAPNEKLFF
.,once,TRBV7-3,TRBJ2-5,CASSLGLQETQYF
.,.,TRBV5-4,TRBJ2-1,CASSYGYNEQFF
.,once,TRBV6-5,TRBJ2-7,CASSRGQGTYEQYF
.,.,TRBV18,TRBJ1-5,CASSPPGVNSNQPQHF
.,few,TRBV30,TRBJ2-7,CAWISRWGTQSYEQYF
TRBD2,.,TRBV5-4,TRBJ2-2,CASSLSTSGGRDTGELFF
TRBD1,.,TRBV19,TRBJ2-2,CASSKGTAVKEGELFF
TRBD1,once,TRBV18,TRBJ1-6,CASSPADRPNSPLHF
.,.,TRBV27,TRBJ1-1,CASRIGGGLFSTEAFF
TRBD2,.,TRBV7-2,TRBJ2-2,CASSSRGGRELGELFF
.,.,TRBV19,TRBJ2-1,CASSSRSLRSEQFF
TRBD1,.,TRBV5-4,TRBJ1-4,CASSLGQEQKLFF
TRBD1,once,TRBV29-1,TRBJ2-7,CSGGTGVGEQYF
.,few,TRBV6-6,TRBJ1-1,CASSVKGNTEAFF
TRBD1,.,TRBV5-1,TRBJ1-3,CASSLTGASSGNTIYF
TRBD1,.,TRBV2,TRBJ1-4,CASSVTGEGKLFF
.,.,TRBV19,TRBJ1-2,CASSPGSLRGYTF
TRBD1,.,TRBV9,TRBJ1-3,CASSADVRGAGNTIYF
.,.,TRBV29-1,TRBJ1-1,CSVKGSAEAFF
TRBD2,few,TRBV9,TRBJ2-2,CASSPTISGEHTGELFF
.,once,TRBV7-7,TRBJ2-5,CASSLDSPGETQYF
TRBD1,.,TRBV27,TRBJ1-2,CASSQRQGTSYGYTF
TRBD2,.,TRBV27,TRBJ2-2,CASSKGLASSGELFF
.,.,TRBV11-1,TRBJ1-4,CASSRDGPAEKLFF
TRBD1,.,TRBV5-4,TRBJ2-2,CASSSGQGNGELFF
TRBD1,.,TRBV9,TRBJ2-5,CASNQQGAVETQYF
.,few,TRBV23-1,TRBJ1-2,CASSHPGGSRGYGYTF